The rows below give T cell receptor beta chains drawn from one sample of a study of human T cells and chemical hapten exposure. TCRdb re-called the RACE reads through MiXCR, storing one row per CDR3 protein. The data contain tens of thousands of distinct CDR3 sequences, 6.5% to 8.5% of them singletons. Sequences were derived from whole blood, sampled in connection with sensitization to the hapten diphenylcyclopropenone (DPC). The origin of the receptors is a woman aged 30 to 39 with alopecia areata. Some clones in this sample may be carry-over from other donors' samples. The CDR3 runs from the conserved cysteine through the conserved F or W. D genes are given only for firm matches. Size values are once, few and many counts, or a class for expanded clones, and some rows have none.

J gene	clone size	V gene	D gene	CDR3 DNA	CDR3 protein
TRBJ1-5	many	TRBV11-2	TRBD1	TGTGCCAGCAGCTTAGATCAGGACAGGGGCTGGTCCGGCAATCAGCCCCAGCATTTT	CASSLDQDRGWSGNQPQHF
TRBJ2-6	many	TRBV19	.	TGTGCCAGTAGTGCCCTCGGAGCTGGGGCCAACGTCCTGACTTTC	CASSALGAGANVLTF
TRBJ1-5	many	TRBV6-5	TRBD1	TGTGCCAGCAGGAAGCAGGGGGCGGTTAGCAATCAGCCCCAGCATTTT	CASRKQGAVSNQPQHF
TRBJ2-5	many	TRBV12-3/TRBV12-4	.	TGTGCCAGCAGTTTACCCGAGCACCAAGAGACCCAGTACTTC	CASSLPEHQETQYF
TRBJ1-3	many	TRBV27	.	TGTGCCAGCAGTTCCGGACAGTTCTCTGGAAACACCATATATTTT	CASSSGQFSGNTIYF
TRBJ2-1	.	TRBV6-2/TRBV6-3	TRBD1	TGTGCCAGCAGAGCCGACAGGGTTCTGGAGTTCTTC	CASRADRVLEFF
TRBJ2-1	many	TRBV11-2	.	TGTGCCAGCAGCCTTGGGGGCGAGTCCTACAATGAGCAGTTCTTC	CASSLGGESYNEQFF
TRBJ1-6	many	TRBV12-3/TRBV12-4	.	TGTGCCAGCAGTTCGGGCAGATATAATAATTCACCCCTCCACTTT	CASSSGRYNNSPLHF
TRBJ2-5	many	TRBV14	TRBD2	TGTGCCAGCAGCCTCTTAGCGGGTTCTCAAGAGACCCAGTACTTC	CASSLLAGSQETQYF
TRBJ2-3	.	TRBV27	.	TGTGCCAGCAGTTCAGCGGGTTGGGGAGTGGATACGCAGTATTTT	CASSSAGWGVDTQYF
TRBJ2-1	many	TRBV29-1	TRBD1	TGCAGCGTTGAGGGACAGGGGGCAAAATACAATGAGCAGTTCTTC	CSVEGQGAKYNEQFF
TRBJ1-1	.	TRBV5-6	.	TGTGCCAGCAGCGACGAGGAGGAGATGAACACTGAAGCTTTCTTT	CASSDEEEMNTEAFF
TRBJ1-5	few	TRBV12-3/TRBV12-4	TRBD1	TGTGCCAGCAGTTCGGACAGGGCGGGTGGAGGGCCGGGTCAGCCCCAGCATTTT	CASSSDRAGGGPGQPQHF
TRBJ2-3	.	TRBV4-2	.	TGTGCCAGCAGCCAAGATCGGTATACGCAGTATTTT	CASSQDRYTQYF
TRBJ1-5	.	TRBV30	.	TGTGCCTGGAACCCAGGTTTAGGGCCCCAGCATTTT	CAWNPGLGPQHF
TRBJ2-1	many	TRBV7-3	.	TGTGCCAGCAGCATGGGGGGTTCGCACAATGAGCAGTTCTTC	CASSMGGSHNEQFF
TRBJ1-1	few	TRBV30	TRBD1	TGTGCCTGGAGGGTAGACTCGTACAGGGGGCGCAGTATAACTGAAGCTTTCTTT	CAWRVDSYRGRSITEAFF
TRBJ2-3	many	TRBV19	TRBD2	TGTGCCAGTAGTGCCCAGGGACTAGCGGAGTACTTCATAACAGATACGCAGTATTTT	CASSAQGLAEYFITDTQYF
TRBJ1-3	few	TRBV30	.	TGTGCCTGGAGTATCGGGACTTCTGGAAACACCATATATTTT	CAWSIGTSGNTIYF
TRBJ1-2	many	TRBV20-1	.	TGCAGTGCTAGCGTCGGCGACAACTATGGCTACACCTTC	CSASVGDNYGYTF
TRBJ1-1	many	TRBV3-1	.	TGTGCCAGCAGCCAGATTGACAGGTTCGCTGAAGCTTTCTTT	CASSQIDRFAEAFF
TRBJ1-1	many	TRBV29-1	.	TGCAGCGTTGAAAGGTTTCAAAACACTGAAGCTTTCTTT	CSVERFQNTEAFF
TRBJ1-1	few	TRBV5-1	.	TGCGCCAGCAGCGAGGGGACTGAAGCTTTCTTT	CASSEGTEAFF
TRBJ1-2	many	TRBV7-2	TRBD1	TGTGCCAGCAGCCTCGACAGGGGGCGCGATGGCTACACCTTC	CASSLDRGRDGYTF
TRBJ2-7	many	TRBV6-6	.	TGTGCCAGCAGTTACTCGAAAGGAGGGACATTTGTTACCTACGAGCAGTACTTC	CASSYSKGGTFVTYEQYF
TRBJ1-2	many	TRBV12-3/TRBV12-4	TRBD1	TGTGCCAGCAGTTCAAGGACAGGAGGCCAGGGGGGTATCACCTTC	CASSSRTGGQGGITF
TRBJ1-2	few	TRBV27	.	TGTGCCAGCAGTTTATACAGGGATTATGGCTACACCTTC	CASSLYRDYGYTF
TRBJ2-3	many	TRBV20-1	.	TGCAGTGCTAGGGGGGGGGCCGCTACAGATACGCAGTATTTT	CSARGGAATDTQYF
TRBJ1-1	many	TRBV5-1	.	TGCGCCAGCAGCTTGGAAAAGGGAGCTGAAGCTTTCTTT	CASSLEKGAEAFF
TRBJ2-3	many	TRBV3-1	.	TGTGCCAGCAGCCAGAACGACGGCCGGAGCACAGATACGCAGTATTTT	CASSQNDGRSTDTQYF
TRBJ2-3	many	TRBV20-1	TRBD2	TGCAGTGCAGTCACGGGACTAGCGGGTTCAGATACGCAGTATTTT	CSAVTGLAGSDTQYF
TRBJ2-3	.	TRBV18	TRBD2	TGTGCCAGCTCACCAATAGCGGGAAACACAGATACGCAGTATTTT	CASSPIAGNTDTQYF
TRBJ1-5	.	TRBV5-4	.	TGTGCCAGCAGCGCAGGGGAGGGTCAGCCCCAGCATTTT	CASSAGEGQPQHF
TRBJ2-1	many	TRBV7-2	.	TGTGCCAGCAGCCAATACCTTGTCAATGAGCAGTTCTTC	CASSQYLVNEQFF
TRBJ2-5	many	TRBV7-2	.	TGTGCCAGCAGCCAAACTAAAGAGACCCAGTACTTC	CASSQTKETQYF
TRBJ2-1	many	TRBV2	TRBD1	TGTGCCAGCAGCCGGGACAGTTCCTACAATGAGCAGTTCTTC	CASSRDSSYNEQFF